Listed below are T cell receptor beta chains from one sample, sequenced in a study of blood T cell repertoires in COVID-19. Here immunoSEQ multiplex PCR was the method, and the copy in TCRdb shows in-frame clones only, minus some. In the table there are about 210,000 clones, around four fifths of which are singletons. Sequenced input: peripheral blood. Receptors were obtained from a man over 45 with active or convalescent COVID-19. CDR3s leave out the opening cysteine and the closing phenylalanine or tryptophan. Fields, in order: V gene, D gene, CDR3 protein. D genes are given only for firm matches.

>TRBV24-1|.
ATSETRQIQGVHEQF
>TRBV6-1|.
ASSEAGLRGSGNTIY
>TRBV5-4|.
ASSSEARWTEAF
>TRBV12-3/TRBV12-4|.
ASSLQGNTEAF
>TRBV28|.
ASSFRGVGYGYT
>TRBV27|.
ASSFNREQPQH
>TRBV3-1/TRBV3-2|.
ASSQITRTDTQY
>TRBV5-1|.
ASSLAVGSSNNEQF
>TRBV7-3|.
ASSLTQGSKGYT
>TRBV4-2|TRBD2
ASRPTGGGGPDTQY
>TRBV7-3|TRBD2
ASSRLATNTGELF
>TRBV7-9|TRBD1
ASRRSQGERNTEAF
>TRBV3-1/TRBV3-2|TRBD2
ASSRGSSTYEQY
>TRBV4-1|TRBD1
ASTKGVRGWSPLH
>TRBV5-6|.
ASSFEITSRSSYNEQF
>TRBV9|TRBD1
ASSASRDRGKLF
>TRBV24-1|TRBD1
ATNPGQGDRQPQH
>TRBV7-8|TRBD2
ASSSTFSGRDSYEQY
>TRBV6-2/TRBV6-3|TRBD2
ASSYQLLAGGPEETQY
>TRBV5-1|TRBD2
ASRSGLAGGETQY
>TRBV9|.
ASSPRAGQGSGYT
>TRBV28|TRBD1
ATNRGLSYEQY
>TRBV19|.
ASSIWENEQF
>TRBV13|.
ASSRGGNTEAF
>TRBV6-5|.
ASRSGIRRNTIY
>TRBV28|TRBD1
ASSPFGQGRGNEQF
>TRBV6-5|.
ASSYSESPAF
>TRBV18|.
ASSTQENQPQH
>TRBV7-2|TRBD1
ASSYRGQGAANSYNEQF
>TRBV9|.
ASSVGRIPTGELF
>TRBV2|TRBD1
ASSEGTGDEQY
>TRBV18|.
ASSPSQGYGYT
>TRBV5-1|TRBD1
ASSLQGGDYGYT
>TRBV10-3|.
AISFQGNTEAF
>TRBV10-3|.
ATPWSYGYT
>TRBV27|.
ASSLSGARNQPQH
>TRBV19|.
ASSIGRGRAWDTEAF
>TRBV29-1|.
SVELTANSGNTIY
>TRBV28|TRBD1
ASSESGTGANTEAF
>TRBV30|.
AWSVGQGNNQPQH
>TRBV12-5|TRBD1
ASAPRWTGNTGELF
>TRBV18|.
AGSPPEGGYGEQF
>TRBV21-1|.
ASSKERQGNYGYT
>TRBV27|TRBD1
ASSTRDSKLDGYT
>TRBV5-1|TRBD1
ASSQGQLLQETQY
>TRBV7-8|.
ASSLRFSRANTGELF
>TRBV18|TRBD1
ASSPPGTGGTDTQY
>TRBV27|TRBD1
ASGKQGSKNIQY
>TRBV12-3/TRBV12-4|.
ASTLSPNTEAF
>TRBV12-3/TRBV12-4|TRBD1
ASSFQGAYGYT